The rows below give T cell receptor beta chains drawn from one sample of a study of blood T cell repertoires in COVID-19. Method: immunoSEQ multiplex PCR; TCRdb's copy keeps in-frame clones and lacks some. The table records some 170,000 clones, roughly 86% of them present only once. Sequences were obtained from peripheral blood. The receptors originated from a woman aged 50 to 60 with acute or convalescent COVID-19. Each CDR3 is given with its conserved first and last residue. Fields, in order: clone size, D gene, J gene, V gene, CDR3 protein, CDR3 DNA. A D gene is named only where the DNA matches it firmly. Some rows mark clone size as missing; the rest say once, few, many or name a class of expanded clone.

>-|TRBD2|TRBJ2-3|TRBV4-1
CASSLWDYGEDTQYF
TGCGCCAGCAGCCTATGGGACTATGGCGAAGATACGCAGTATTTT
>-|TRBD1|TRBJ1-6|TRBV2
CASSDRQGLGPLHF
TGTGCCAGCAGCGACAGACAGGGGTTAGGGCCCCTCCACTTT
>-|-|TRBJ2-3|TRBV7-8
CASSIKPGDTSDTQYF
TGTGCCAGCAGCATTAAGCCCGGGGATACATCAGATACGCAGTATTTT
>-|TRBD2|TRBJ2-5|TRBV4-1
CASSRTTSGSYETQYF
TGCGCCAGCAGCCGGACGACTAGCGGGAGTTATGAGACCCAGTACTTC
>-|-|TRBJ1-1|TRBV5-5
CASSFRRGLDTEAFF
TGTGCCAGCAGCTTTAGAAGGGGCCTGGACACTGAAGCTTTCTTT
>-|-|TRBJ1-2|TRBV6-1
CASSEKGGYGYTF
TGTGCCAGCAGTGAAAAGGGAGGCTATGGCTACACCTTC
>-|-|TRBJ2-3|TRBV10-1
CASSDLDGYTDTQYF
TGCGCCAGCAGTGATCTAGACGGCTACACAGATACGCAGTATTTT
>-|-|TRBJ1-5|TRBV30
CAWSGTSQPQHF
TGTGCCTGGTCCGGGACATCTCAGCCCCAGCATTTT
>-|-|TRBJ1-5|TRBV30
CAWSPLVGHGQPQHF
TGTGCCTGGAGTCCCTTGGTGGGGCACGGTCAGCCCCAGCATTTT
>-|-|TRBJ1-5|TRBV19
CASSPPGANQPQHF
TGTGCCAGTAGTCCCCCAGGGGCCAATCAGCCCCAGCATTTT
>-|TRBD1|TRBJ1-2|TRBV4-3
CASSQEWDRRAANYGYTF
TGCGCCAGCAGCCAAGAATGGGACAGACGCGCCGCTAACTATGGCTACACCTTC
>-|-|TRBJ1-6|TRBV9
CASSVLGSPLHF
TGTGCCAGCAGCGTACTCGGTTCACCCCTCCACTTT
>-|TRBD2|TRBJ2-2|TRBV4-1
CASSPSEELAGGWALFF
TGCGCCAGCAGCCCCTCGGAGGAACTAGCGGGGGGGTGGGCGCTGTTTTTT
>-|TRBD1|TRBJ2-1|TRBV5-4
CASSSLAGTGPNEQFF
TGTGCCAGCAGCTCTCTGGCCGGGACAGGGCCCAATGAGCAGTTCTTC
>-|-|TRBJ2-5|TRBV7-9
CASSSRVEGETQYF
TGTGCCAGCAGCTCCAGGGTTGAAGGGGAGACCCAGTACTTC
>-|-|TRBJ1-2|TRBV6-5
CASSYSSGVNYGYTF
TGTGCCAGCAGTTACTCGTCGGGGGTTAACTATGGCTACACCTTC
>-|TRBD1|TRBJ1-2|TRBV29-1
CSAQVWGRDSFLYGYTF
TGCAGCGCCCAAGTTTGGGGTCGGGACAGCTTCCTCTATGGCTACACCTTC
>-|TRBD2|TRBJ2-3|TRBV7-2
CASSSSRPGLATPQYF
TGTGCCAGCAGCTCATCTAGACCGGGACTAGCGACGCCGCAGTATTTT
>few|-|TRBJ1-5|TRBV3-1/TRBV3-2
CASSQAPGNNQPQHF
TGTGCCAGCAGCCAAGCCCCAGGGAACAATCAGCCCCAGCATTTT
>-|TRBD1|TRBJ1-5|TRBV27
CASSSDQTGNQPQHF
TGTGCCAGCAGTTCGGATCAGACAGGGAATCAGCCCCAGCATTTT
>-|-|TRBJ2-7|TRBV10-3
CAIRREGYEQYF
TGTGCCATCAGGAGGGAAGGCTACGAGCAGTACTTC
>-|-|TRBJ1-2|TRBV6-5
CASSYSGGDSNYGYTF
TGTGCCAGCAGTTACTCGGGGGGAGACAGTAACTATGGCTACACCTTC
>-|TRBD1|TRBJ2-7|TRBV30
CAWSVDRGTYEQYF
TGTGCCTGGAGTGTTGACAGGGGAACCTACGAGCAGTACTTC
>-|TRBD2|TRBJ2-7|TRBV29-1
CSVARTSSYEQYF
TGCAGCGTCGCCCGGACTAGCAGCTACGAGCAGTACTTC
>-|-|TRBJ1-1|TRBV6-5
CASSYARSTEAFF
TGTGCCAGCAGTTACGCAAGGAGCACTGAAGCTTTCTTT
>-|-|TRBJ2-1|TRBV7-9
CASSPTGVFWNEQFF
TGTGCCAGCAGTCCGACCGGGGTTTTTTGGAATGAGCAGTTCTTC
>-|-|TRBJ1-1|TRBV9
CASSVVLHPNTEAFF
TGTGCCAGCAGCGTAGTCTTACACCCGAACACTGAAGCTTTCTTT
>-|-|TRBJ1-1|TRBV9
CASSAQEGSFLNTEAFF
TGTGCCAGCAGCGCCCAGGAAGGCTCTTTCCTGAACACTGAAGCTTTCTTT
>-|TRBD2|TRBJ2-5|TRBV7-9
CASSSSLAGQETQYF
TGTGCCAGCAGCTCCTCCTTAGCGGGACAAGAGACCCAGTACTTC
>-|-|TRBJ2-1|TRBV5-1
CASSLHRTATYNEQFF
TGCGCCAGCAGCTTGCATAGGACTGCTACCTACAATGAGCAGTTCTTC
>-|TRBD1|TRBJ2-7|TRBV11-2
CASSLTDRGKGEQYF
TGTGCCAGCAGCTTGACTGACAGGGGGAAAGGCGAGCAGTACTTC
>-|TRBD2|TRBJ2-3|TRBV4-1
CASSQLAGVTDTQYF
TGCGCCAGCAGCCAATTAGCGGGAGTCACAGATACGCAGTATTTT
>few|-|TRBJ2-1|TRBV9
CASSPLGAFEQFF
TGTGCCAGCAGCCCGCTGGGGGCATTCGAGCAGTTCTTC
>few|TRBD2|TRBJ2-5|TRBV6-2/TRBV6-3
CASSPGTSGSSQETQYF
TGTGCCAGCAGTCCGGGCACTAGCGGGAGTAGTCAAGAGACCCAGTACTTC
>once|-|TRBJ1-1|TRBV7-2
CASSSLSAGNTEAFF
TGTGCCAGCAGCTCCCTCTCAGCGGGGAACACTGAAGCTTTCTTT
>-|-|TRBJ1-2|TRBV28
CASSRGGYTF
TGTGCCAGCAGCAGGGGTGGCTACACCTTC
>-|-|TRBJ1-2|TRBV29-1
CSVKENTLSSTF
TGCAGCGTGAAGGAGAATACCCTCTCTTCGACCTTC
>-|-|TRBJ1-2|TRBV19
CATRRYDRSNYGYTF
TGTGCCACCAGAAGATATGACAGATCTAACTATGGCTACACCTTC
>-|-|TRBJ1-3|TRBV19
CASSMWSSGNTIYF
TGTGCCAGTAGTATGTGGAGCTCTGGAAACACCATATATTTT
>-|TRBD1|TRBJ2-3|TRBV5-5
CASSLDRDSAQYF
TGTGCCAGCAGCTTGGACCGGGACAGTGCGCAGTATTTT